Sequencing of this TCR beta chain was carried out in a study of blood T cell repertoires in COVID-19. Study information: The analysed material was cDNA or gDNA that came from T cells, B-cell-depleted T cells, or PBMCs.

Method: immunoSEQ multiplex PCR; TCRdb's copy keeps in-frame clones and lacks some. In the table there are 200,000 or so clones, 75% to 85% of which are singletons. The germline gives CDR1 SGHTA, CDR2 FQGNSA. V lost 1 base to trimming and J lost 2 bases; unmatched junction nucleotides: 4. The CDR3 has 16 amino acids. While infection was still active, Seattle patients were enrolled and then followed longitudinally. This sequence was found in a woman older than 75 with COVID-19, enrolled during active disease. Sequences were obtained from peripheral blood. The chain links TRBV7-2 to TRBJ2-3; TRBD2 agrees at 9 bases. CDR3 sequence (DNA): TGTGCCAGCAGCTTAGTTGGCGGGAGGGCCACAGATACGCAGTATTTT. Its protein product is CASSLVGGRATDTQYF.